This T cell receptor beta chain was found in a study of blood T cell repertoires in COVID-19. Background on the study: Donors in the United States, Italy and Spain gave samples during acute or convalescent COVID-19.

The V end lost 5 bases, the J end lost 4 bases, and 24 bases lay between the germline ends. CDR1 is SEHNR and CDR2 is FQNEAQ in the germline V gene (reference sequence). The CDR3 covers 18 residues. The protocol was immunoSEQ multiplex PCR, while the TCRdb copy is restricted to in-frame clones and leaves out a portion. This sample has 150,000 or so clones, with roughly four fifths found just once. The sequenced sample consisted of peripheral blood. This TCR derives from a human donor with acute or convalescent COVID-19. The donor label of this sample is uncertain. J is TRBJ1-3 and V is TRBV7-9; D remains ambiguous. CDR3 sequence reads: CASSIFPMRPNLGNTIYF. The CDR3 DNA follows: TGTGCCAGCAGCATATTCCCCATGAGGCCGAATCTCGGAAACACCATATATTTT.